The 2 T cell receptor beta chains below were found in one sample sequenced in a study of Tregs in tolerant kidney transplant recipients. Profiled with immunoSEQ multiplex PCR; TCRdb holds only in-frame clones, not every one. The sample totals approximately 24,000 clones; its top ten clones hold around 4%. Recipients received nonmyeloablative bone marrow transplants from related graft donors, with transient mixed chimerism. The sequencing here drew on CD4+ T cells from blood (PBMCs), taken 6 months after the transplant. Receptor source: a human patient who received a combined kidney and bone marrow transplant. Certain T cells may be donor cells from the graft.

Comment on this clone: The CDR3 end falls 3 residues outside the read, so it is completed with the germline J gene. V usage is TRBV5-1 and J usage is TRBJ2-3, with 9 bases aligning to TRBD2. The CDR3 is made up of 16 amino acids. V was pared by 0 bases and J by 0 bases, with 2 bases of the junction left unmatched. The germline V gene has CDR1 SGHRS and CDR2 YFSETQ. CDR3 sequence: CASSLAGTSSTDTQYF. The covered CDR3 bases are TGCGCCAGCAGCTTGGCCGGGACTAGCAGCACAGATACG. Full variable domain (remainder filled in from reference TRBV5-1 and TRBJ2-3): KAGVTQTPRYLIKTRGQQVTLSCSPISGHRSVSWYQQTPGQGLQFLFEYFSETQRNKGNFPGRFSGRQFSNSRSEMNVSTLELGDSALYLCASSLAGTSSTDTQYFGPGTRLTVL.

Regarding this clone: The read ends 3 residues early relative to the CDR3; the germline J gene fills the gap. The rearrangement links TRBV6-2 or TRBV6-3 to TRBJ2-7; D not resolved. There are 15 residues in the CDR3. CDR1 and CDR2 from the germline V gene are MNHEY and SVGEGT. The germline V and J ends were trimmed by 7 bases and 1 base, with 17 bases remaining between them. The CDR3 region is CASTLQPVRSYEQYF. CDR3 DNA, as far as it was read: TGTGCCAGCACCCTACAGCCAGTAAGATCCTACGAG.